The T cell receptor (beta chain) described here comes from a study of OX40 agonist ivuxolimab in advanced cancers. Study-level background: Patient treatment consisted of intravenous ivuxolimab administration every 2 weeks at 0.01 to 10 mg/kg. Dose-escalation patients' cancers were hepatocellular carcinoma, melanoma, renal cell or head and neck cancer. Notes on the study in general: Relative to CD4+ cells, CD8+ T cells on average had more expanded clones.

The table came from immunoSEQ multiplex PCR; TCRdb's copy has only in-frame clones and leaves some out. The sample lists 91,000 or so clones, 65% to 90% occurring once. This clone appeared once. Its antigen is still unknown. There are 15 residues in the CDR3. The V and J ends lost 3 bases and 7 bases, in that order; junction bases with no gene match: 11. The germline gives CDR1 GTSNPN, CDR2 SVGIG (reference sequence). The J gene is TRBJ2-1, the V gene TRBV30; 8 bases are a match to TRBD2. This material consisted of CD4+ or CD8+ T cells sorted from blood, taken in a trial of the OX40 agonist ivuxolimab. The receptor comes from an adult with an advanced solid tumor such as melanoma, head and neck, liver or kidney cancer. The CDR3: CAWSGGTRPWNEQFF. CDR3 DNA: TGTGCCTGGAGCGGAGGGACTAGACCGTGGAATGAGCAGTTCTTC.